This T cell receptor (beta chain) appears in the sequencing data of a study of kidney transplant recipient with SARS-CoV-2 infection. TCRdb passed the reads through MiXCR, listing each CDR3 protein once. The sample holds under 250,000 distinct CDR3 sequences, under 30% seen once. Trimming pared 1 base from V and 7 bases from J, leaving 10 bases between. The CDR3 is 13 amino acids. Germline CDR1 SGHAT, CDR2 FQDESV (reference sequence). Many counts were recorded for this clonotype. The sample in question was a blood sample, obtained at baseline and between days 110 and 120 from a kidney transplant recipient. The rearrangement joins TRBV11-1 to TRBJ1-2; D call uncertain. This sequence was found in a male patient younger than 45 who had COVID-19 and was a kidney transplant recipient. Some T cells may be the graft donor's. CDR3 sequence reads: CASSLEETGGYTF. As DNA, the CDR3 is TGTGCCAGCAGCTTAGAGGAGACTGGTGGCTACACCTTC.